The 23 T cell receptor beta chains below were found in one sample sequenced in a study of T cells in localized non-small cell lung cancer. Generated by immunoSEQ multiplex PCR, the TCRdb table keeps only in-frame clones and is missing some. The data hold around 50,000 clones, with 86% observed a single time. Sequenced material: peripheral blood, taken before any cancer treatment. These receptors all stem from a woman aged 40 to 75 with stage I lung adenocarcinoma.

The CDR3 loop is CASAGGGTDTQYF. The CDR3 DNA reads TGTGCCTCAGCGGGGGGGGGCACAGATACGCAGTATTTT. The V call is TRBV10-3, the J call TRBJ2-3, with TRBD2 matching over 10 bases. J gave up 1 base and V 11 bases, and 3 bases lay outside the gene matches. The CDR3 runs 13 residues. CDR1 and CDR2 from the germline V gene are ENHRY and SYGVKD.

The rearrangement joins TRBV6-4 to TRBJ1-1, with D hard to call. The CDR3 extends over 14 amino acids. The V end lost 5 bases, the J end lost 7 bases, and 17 bases lay between the germline ends. The germline gives CDR1 MRHNA, CDR2 SNTAGT. CDR3 DNA: TGTGCCAGCAGTAATATTGCGATCCAGAATGAAGCTTTCTTT. This gives the protein CASSNIAIQNEAFF.

The sample holds one count of this clone. The J gene is TRBJ2-5, the V gene TRBV5-1; D unclear. Germline assignment: CDR1 SGHRS and CDR2 YFSETQ. The V and J ends lost 0 bases and 5 bases respectively, with 5 bases between them. The CDR3 runs to 12 residues. The CDR3 loop reads CASSLGMETQYF. In nucleotides, the CDR3 is TGCGCCAGCAGCTTGGGAATGGAGACCCAGTACTTC.

The V and J genes are TRBV6-1 and TRBJ1-5; TRBD1 is a possible D gene (5 bases). Germline V gene data show CDR1 as MNHNS and CDR2 as SASEGT. V dropped 6 bases and J dropped 4 bases, with 16 bases sitting between them. CDR3 size: 15 residues. This CDR3 reads CASREGRNSNQPQHF. CDR3 bases: TGTGCCAGCAGAGAGGGACGGAATTCAAATCAGCCCCAGCATTTT.

This chain joins TRBV7-6 and TRBJ2-1, with 14 bases identical to TRBD2. The CDR3 spans 15 residues. J was trimmed by 9 bases and V by 5 bases; bases with no gene match: 6. Germline loops: CDR1 SGHVS, CDR2 FNYEAQ. CDR3 nucleotides: TGTGCCAGCAGCCCTGGACTAGCGGGGGGAGGTGAGCAGTTCTTC. It translates to CASSPGLAGGGEQFF.

The chain couples TRBV12-5 to TRBJ2-2; D uncertain. Trimming removed 1 base from V and 2 bases from J, with 11 bases in between. Germline CDR1 reads LGHNT; CDR2 reads FRNRAP. The CDR3 extends over 16 amino acids. The chain's CDR3 is CASGLGSHENTGELFF. The CDR3 region has the DNA TGTGCTAGTGGTTTGGGCAGTCATGAAAACACCGGGGAGCTGTTTTTT.

This clone has just a few counts. This chain uses TRBV5-1 with TRBJ2-3, with D perhaps TRBD2 (5 bases). The CDR3 extends over 15 amino acids. V was pared by 3 bases and J by 5 bases, with 16 bases between. Germline values: CDR1 SGHRS, CDR2 YFSETQ. For the CDR3, the DNA is TGCGCCAGCAGCTCAGAGGGTTTAGATTTAGATACGCAGTATTTT. Protein product: CASSSEGLDLDTQYF.

As regards this clone: Germline is not matched at one junction end, which may reflect a read error. The chain is built from TRBV18 and TRBJ2-1; possible D gene TRBD2, 5 bases. The germline gives CDR1 KGHSH, CDR2 LQKENI. The CDR3 runs to 14 residues. For the CDR3, the DNA is TGTGCCAGCTCGCCACTGAAGGACTCGCCCCAGCAGTTCTTC. It yields the protein CASSPLKDSPQQFF.

The V and J genes are TRBV11-2 and TRBJ1-5; no clear D. The germline V gene has CDR1 SGHAT and CDR2 FQNNGV. V lost 1 base and J 7 bases, leaving 8 bases between the germline ends. The CDR3 totals 13 residues. This CDR3 is CASSLAGSQPQHF. The CDR3, as DNA: TGTGCCAGCAGCTTAGCGGGCTCACAGCCCCAGCATTTT.

The chain joins TRBV9 to TRBJ1-1; a possible D gene is TRBD1 (5 bases). V shed 4 bases and J shed 1 base, with 11 bases lying between them. Germline assignment: CDR1 SGDLS and CDR2 YYNGEE. The CDR3 sequence is 14 residues long. Here the CDR3 DNA reads TGTGCCAGCAGCACGGGACGGTGGAACACTGAAGCTTTCTTT. It encodes CASSTGRWNTEAFF.

The V call is TRBV7-8, the J call TRBJ1-2, with 7 bases aligning to TRBD1. The CDR3 loop spans 14 amino acids. Germline CDR1 is SGHVS and CDR2 is FQNEAQ. Trimming cost V 5 bases and J 7 bases; bases outside gene matches: 10. CDR3 coding DNA: TGTGCCAGCAGCCCCATGTCAGGGACAGTTGGCTACACCTTC. It codes for CASSPMSGTVGYTF.

The chain joins TRBV18 to TRBJ2-1, with 8 bases that match TRBD2. V shed 2 bases, J shed 2 bases, and the junction held 2 bases outside the gene matches. Germline V lookup: CDR1 KGHSH, CDR2 LQKENI. The CDR3 contains 15 residues. The CDR3 region has the DNA TGTGCCAGCTCACCAGGTAGCGGGGCCTACAATGAGCAGTTCTTC. Protein sequence: CASSPGSGAYNEQFF.

On this clone: The germline gene is not matched at one end of the junction; a read error may be the cause. V is TRBV29-1 and J is TRBJ1-5, with no clear D. The V gene's germline CDR1 is SQVTM and CDR2 ANQGSEA. The CDR3 sequence is 13 residues long. CDR3 residues: CRVGVGSNQPQHF. CDR3 DNA: TGCAGAGTTGGAGTCGGGAGCAATCAGCCCCAGCATTTT.

The chain uses TRBV6-5 and TRBJ1-1, with 8 bases matching TRBD1. J gave up 10 bases and V 0 bases, and 13 bases lay outside the gene matches. The CDR3 has 16 amino acids. Germline V gene lookup returns CDR1 MNHEY and CDR2 SVGAGI. The CDR3 spells CASSYSRSRGRDGAFF. CDR3 DNA sequence: TGTGCCAGCAGTTACTCGAGGAGCAGGGGGCGCGATGGAGCTTTCTTT.

This chain links TRBV19 with TRBJ2-6; 7 bases line up with TRBD1. Germline CDR1 and CDR2: LNHDA and SQIVND (reference sequence). V shed 0 bases and J 2 bases; nucleotides not matched to a gene: 10. This CDR3 is built from 19 residues. Written as DNA, the CDR3 is TGTGCCAGTAGTATAGATCTAACAGGGGTGGGCGCTGGGGCCAACGTCCTGACTTTC. Translated: CASSIDLTGVGAGANVLTF.

This clone appeared a single time. The chain links TRBV28 to TRBJ1-4; tentatively, D is TRBD1 (6 bases). This CDR3 contains 14 residues. The V gene's germline CDR1 is MDHEN and CDR2 SYDVKM. V was clipped by 3 bases and J by 8 bases, with 13 bases between them. CDR3 DNA: TGTGCCAGCAGTTTGTTAGGGGGAGAGGAAAAACTGTTTTTT. Encoded protein: CASSLLGGEEKLFF.

This sequence joins TRBV7-8 and TRBJ1-1, with 8 bases matching TRBD1. V shed 2 bases, J shed 4 bases, and the junction held 6 bases outside the gene matches. The CDR3 consists of 15 residues. Looked up from germline, CDR1 is SGHVS and CDR2 is FQNEAQ. The CDR3 region is CASSLSRTGRTEAFF. CDR3 coding DNA: TGTGCCAGCAGCTTAAGTAGGACAGGGCGCACTGAAGCTTTCTTT.

This clone occurred a few times. The chain links TRBV9 to TRBJ2-3; tentative D call: TRBD2 (6 bases). Per germline, CDR1 SGDLS and CDR2 YYNGEE. Trimming cost V 4 bases and J 8 bases, with 14 bases left between them. This CDR3 region has 13 residues. In DNA form, the CDR3 reads TGTGCCAGCAGCCCACAAGTCGGGGGTACGCAGTATTTT. Protein sequence: CASSPQVGGTQYF.

The J gene is TRBJ1-6, the V gene TRBV7-9; D possibly corresponds to TRBD1 (5 bases). The germline gives CDR1 SEHNR, CDR2 FQNEAQ (reference sequence). This CDR3 is 17 amino acids long. V was trimmed by 2 bases and J by 4 bases, leaving 15 bases between them. In DNA, the CDR3 is TGTGCCAGCAGCTTACTCGCGGGGACGGGTTATAATTCACCCCTCCACTTT. Encoded protein: CASSLLAGTGYNSPLHF.

This chain uses TRBV6-6 with TRBJ1-5; maybe TRBD1 (5 bases). Germline V gene sequence: CDR1 MNHNY, CDR2 SVGAGI (reference sequence). This CDR3 is 13 amino acids long. The ends were cut back, 6 bases at V and 3 bases at J, with 9 bases in the middle. The DNA of the CDR3 is TGTGCCAGCAGGGGGACCCACAATCAGCCCCAGCATTTT. Protein: CASRGTHNQPQHF.

This clone turned up a few times. V is TRBV18 and J is TRBJ1-5; D unresolved. V was clipped by 3 bases and J by 6 bases, with 15 bases between them. CDR1 and CDR2 (germline): KGHSH, LQKENI. The CDR3 is 15 residues long. The CDR3 loop is CASSPDPAKGQPQHF. The CDR3 nucleotides read TGTGCCAGCTCACCGGACCCGGCGAAGGGTCAGCCCCAGCATTTT.

J is TRBJ1-2 and V is TRBV19, with a tentative D call TRBD1 (6 bases). Between the trimmed V and J ends, which lost 6 bases and 12 bases, there was a span of 14 bases. Germline lookup yields CDR1 LNHDA and CDR2 SQIVND (reference sequence). The CDR3 has 11 amino acids. CDR3 in DNA: TGTGCCAGTAGACAGGGTTGGGTCCACACCTTC. This sequence encodes CASRQGWVHTF.

The chain joins TRBV6-4 to TRBJ2-2; D not certain. The CDR3 covers 12 residues. Germline V lookup: CDR1 MRHNA, CDR2 SNTAGT. Trimming shortened V by 2 bases and J by 4 bases, and 2 bases separated the two germline ends. The CDR3 spells CASSDSTGELFF. CDR3 sequence (DNA): TGTGCCAGCAGTGACAGCACCGGGGAGCTGTTTTTT.